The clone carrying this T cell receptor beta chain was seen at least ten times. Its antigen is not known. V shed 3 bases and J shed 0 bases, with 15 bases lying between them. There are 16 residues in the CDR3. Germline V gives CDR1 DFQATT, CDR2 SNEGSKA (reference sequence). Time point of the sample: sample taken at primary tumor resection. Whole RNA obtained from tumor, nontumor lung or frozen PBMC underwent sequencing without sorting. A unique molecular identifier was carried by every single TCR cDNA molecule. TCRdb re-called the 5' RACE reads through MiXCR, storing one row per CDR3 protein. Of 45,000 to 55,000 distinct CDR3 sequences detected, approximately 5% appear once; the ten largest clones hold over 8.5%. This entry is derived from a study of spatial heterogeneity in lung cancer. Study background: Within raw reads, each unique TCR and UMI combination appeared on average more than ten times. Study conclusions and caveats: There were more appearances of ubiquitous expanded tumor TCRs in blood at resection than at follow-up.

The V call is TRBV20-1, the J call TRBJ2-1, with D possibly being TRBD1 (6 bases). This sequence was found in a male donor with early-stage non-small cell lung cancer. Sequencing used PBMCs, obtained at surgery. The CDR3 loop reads CSARVRTASSYNEQFF. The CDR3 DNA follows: TGCAGTGCTAGGGTACGGACAGCCAGCTCCTACAATGAGCAGTTCTTC.